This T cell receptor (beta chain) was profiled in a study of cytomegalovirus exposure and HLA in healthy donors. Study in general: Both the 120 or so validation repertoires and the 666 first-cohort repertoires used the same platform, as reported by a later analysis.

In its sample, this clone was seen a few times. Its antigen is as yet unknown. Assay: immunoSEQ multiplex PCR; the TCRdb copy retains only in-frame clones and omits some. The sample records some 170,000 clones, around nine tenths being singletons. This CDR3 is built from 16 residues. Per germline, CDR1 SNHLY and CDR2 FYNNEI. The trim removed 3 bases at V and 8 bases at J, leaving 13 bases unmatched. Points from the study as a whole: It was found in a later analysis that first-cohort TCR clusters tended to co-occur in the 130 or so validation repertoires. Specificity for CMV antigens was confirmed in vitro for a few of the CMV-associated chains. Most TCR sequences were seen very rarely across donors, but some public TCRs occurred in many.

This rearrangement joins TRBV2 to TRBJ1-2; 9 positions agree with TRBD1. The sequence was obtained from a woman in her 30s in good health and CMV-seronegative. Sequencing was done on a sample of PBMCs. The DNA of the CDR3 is TGTGCCAGCAGTGAGGGACAGGGAGTTATAACGGGCGGCTACACCTTC. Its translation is CASSEGQGVITGGYTF.